This T cell receptor (beta chain) was documented in a study of blood T cell repertoires in COVID-19. The trim removed 5 bases at V and 4 bases at J, leaving 6 bases unmatched. This CDR3 is 15 amino acids long. In germline, CDR1 is PRHDT, CDR2 FYEKMQ (reference sequence). Sequenced by immunoSEQ multiplex PCR; TCRdb stores in-frame clones only, minus some. The sample shows tens of thousands of clones, about nine tenths of them seen only once. The sample comprised peripheral blood. This receptor was obtained from a woman aged 40-49 years with active COVID-19. The gene calls are TRBV13 and TRBJ2-3; 10 bases agree with TRBD1. Here the CDR3 DNA reads TGTGCCAGCAGCCCCCGGGACAGGGGAGCAGATACGCAGTATTTT. Translating gives CASSPRDRGADTQYF.